This TCR beta chain was recorded in a study of blood T cell repertoires in COVID-19. Turning to the study itself: Donors in the United States, Italy and Spain gave samples during acute or convalescent COVID-19.

Looked up from germline, CDR1 is SGHAT and CDR2 is FQNNGV. With 3 bases clipped from V and 8 bases from J, the junction kept 13 bases outside the gene matches. The CDR3 runs 17 residues. In the original processing: How many nucleated cells were present was estimated from reference gene primer amplification. The repertoire was sequenced with immunoSEQ multiplex PCR; TCRdb's copy has only in-frame clones and lacks some. The V and J calls and clone size come from that table; D and trimming were worked out from the DNA. The sample yields about 130,000 clones, about four fifths seen once. Symptom resolution, clearance, or two negative PCRs marked donors in Cohort 3 as recovered.

The receptor comes from a man aged 50-60 years who had recovered from COVID-19. The rearrangement uses TRBV11-2 and TRBJ2-1, with 10 bases lining up with TRBD1. Input material: PBMCs or T cells enriched from blood (not recorded which). The CDR3, as DNA: TGTGCCAGCAGCTTGGGTGGGGGGACAGGGGTCTTCTATGAGCAGTTCTTC. Its protein is CASSLGGGTGVFYEQFF. Based on the CDR3 plus reference TRBV11-2 and TRBJ2-1, the full variable domain is EAGVAQSPRYKIIEKRQSVAFWCNPISGHATLYWYQQILGQGPKLLIQFQNNGVVDDSQLPKDRFSAERLKGVDSTLKIQPAKLEDSAVYLCASSLGGGTGVFYEQFFGPGTRLTVL.